A selection of T cell receptor beta chains follows, all from one sample in a study of blood T cells in healthy people across ages. MiXCR, run by TCRdb on the 5' RACE reads, gives a single entry per CDR3 protein. Here the sample spans fewer than 1 million distinct CDR3 sequences, roughly 44% being singletons. Sample: blood. All receptors come from a man in his fifties or sixties in good health. Both conserved end residues are part of each CDR3. D genes are given only for firm matches. Clone size is stated in some rows and not others, as once, few, many or a class when expanded.

TRBV6-2/TRBV6-3	few	TRBD1	16	TRBJ2-4	TGTGCCAGCAGTTACTCGACAGGGGGGGTCAAAAACATTCAGTACTTC	CASSYSTGGVKNIQYF
TRBV7-2	-	-	13	TRBJ2-1	TGTGCCAGCAGCTCCTGGGGATACAATGAGCAGTTCTTC	CASSSWGYNEQFF
TRBV20-1	-	TRBD2	17	TRBJ2-1	TGCAGTGCTAGAGTCCCCCGCCTAGCGGGCTTATACAATGAGCAGTTCTTC	CSARVPRLAGLYNEQFF
TRBV20-1	once	TRBD1	16	TRBJ1-2	TGCAGTGCTAGAGACACCGGGACAGGAGGATACTATGGCTACACCTTC	CSARDTGTGGYYGYTF
TRBV10-3	-	-	15	TRBJ1-6	TGTGCCATCAGTGAACCGCCAGGGGTAAGCTCACCCCTCCACTTT	CAISEPPGVSSPLHF
TRBV12-3/TRBV12-4	-	TRBD1	15	TRBJ1-2	TGTGCCAGCACCTCAGACAGGGGGCTGACGTATGGCTACACCTTC	CASTSDRGLTYGYTF
TRBV7-9	-	TRBD2	17	TRBJ2-1	TGTGCCAGCAGCAGCTTAAAAAAGGCGGGAGTCGGAAATGAGCAGTTCTTC	CASSSLKKAGVGNEQFF
TRBV20-1	-	-	13	TRBJ2-7	TGCAGTGCTGTTAAAGGACAGTCCTACGAGCAGTACTTC	CSAVKGQSYEQYF
TRBV29-1	many	-	12	TRBJ2-7	TGCAGCGTTGAAAGGGCACCGTACGAGCAGTACTTC	CSVERAPYEQYF
TRBV20-1	-	-	15	TRBJ1-1	TGCAGTGCTAGAGATTACCGGGTCATGGTCACTGAAGCTTTCTTT	CSARDYRVMVTEAFF
TRBV9	few	-	14	TRBJ2-7	TGTGCCAGCAGCGTAGATAGGTGGGACGGGGCCCAGTACTTC	CASSVDRWDGAQYF
TRBV7-8	few	-	15	TRBJ2-1	TGTGCCAGCAGCCATGAATCGGGTCCCATGCGGGAGCAGTTCTTC	CASSHESGPMREQFF
TRBV19	-	-	15	TRBJ2-5	TGTGCCAGTAGTATAGCCCGCGGCAGCCAAGAGACCCAGTACTTC	CASSIARGSQETQYF
TRBV3-1	few	-	17	TRBJ2-1	TGTGCCAGCAGCCAGCCCCCGTGGGGGAACTCCTACAATGAGCAGTTCTTC	CASSQPPWGNSYNEQFF
TRBV12-3/TRBV12-4	-	-	15	TRBJ2-3	TGTGGCCAGACTGAAGCGGCGGCAAGCACAGATACGCAGTATTTT	CGQTEAAASTDTQYF
TRBV15	-	-	14	TRBJ2-3	TGTGCCACCAGCAGAGATGACCTGACAGATACGCAGTATTTT	CATSRDDLTDTQYF
TRBV3-1	few	TRBD2	15	TRBJ2-3	TGTGCCAGCAGCAGGACTAGCATCCCCACAGATACGCAGTATTTT	CASSRTSIPTDTQYF
TRBV9	-	TRBD2	14	TRBJ2-5	TGTGCCAGCAGCTTCAGACTAGCTGGTGAGACCCAGTACTTC	CASSFRLAGETQYF
TRBV6-5	once	-	13	TRBJ2-5	TGTGCCAGCAGTTACACCCGGGTAGAGACCCAGTACTTC	CASSYTRVETQYF
TRBV6-1	few	-	11	TRBJ1-5	TGTGCCAGCAGTGCCAATCAGCCCCAGCATTTT	CASSANQPQHF
TRBV27	-	-	9	TRBJ1-4	TGTGCCAGCAGCCGAAAACTGTTTTTT	CASSRKLFF
TRBV4-2	-	TRBD2	17	TRBJ2-1	TGTGCCAGCAGCCAAGCGCCACTAGCGGGGGTCTACAATGAGCAGTTCTTC	CASSQAPLAGVYNEQFF
TRBV6-2/TRBV6-3	once	-	16	TRBJ2-2	TGTGCCAGCAGCCGGCTGCAGGTTACGAGGACCGGGGAGCTGTTTTTT	CASSRLQVTRTGELFF
TRBV28	-	-	12	TRBJ2-7	TGTGCCAGCAGGCAGACATCATACGAGCAGTACTTC	CASRQTSYEQYF
TRBV27	-	TRBD1	16	TRBJ2-4	TGTGCCAGCAGTCCCCCGGGACAGGGTCTCGGAAACATTCAGTACTTC	CASSPPGQGLGNIQYF
TRBV28	-	-	13	TRBJ1-6	TGTGCCAGCAGACTAACTGGAAATTCACCCCCCCACTTT	CASRLTGNSPPHF
TRBV7-2	-	-	14	TRBJ2-7	TGTGCCAGCAGCTTCTCCCCTGACTCCTACGAGCAGTACTTC	CASSFSPDSYEQYF
TRBV4-1	-	-	15	TRBJ2-7	TGCGCCAGCAGCCTCGGCCACAGGGAAACCTACGAGCAGTACTTC	CASSLGHRETYEQYF
TRBV20-1	few	-	16	TRBJ1-2	TGCAGTGCTAGAGATTTAAGGTTATCGTCCATCTATGGCTACACCTTC	CSARDLRLSSIYGYTF
TRBV12-3/TRBV12-4	-	-	15	TRBJ2-2	TGTGCCAGCAGTTTTGCAGGGGTGGGCACCGGGGAGCTGTTTTTT	CASSFAGVGTGELFF
TRBV28	-	-	16	TRBJ1-2	TGTACCAGCAGAGGCGGCGGGGGGGTACTTAACTATGGCTACACCTTC	CTSRGGGGVLNYGYTF
TRBV29-1	many	-	14	TRBJ2-7	TGCAGCGTCCGGGACCCAGAGAGTGGCTACGAGCAGTACTTC	CSVRDPESGYEQYF
TRBV30	once	-	13	TRBJ1-1	TGTGCCTGGAGTGACACCCAGAACACTGAAGCTTTCTTT	CAWSDTQNTEAFF
TRBV7-2	-	TRBD1	15	TRBJ2-7	TGTGCCAGCAGCACGACGGACAGGGGGCGTTACGAGCAGTACTTC	CASSTTDRGRYEQYF
TRBV4-3	-	-	16	TRBJ1-4	TGCGCCAGCAGCAAAGCTGTTGTTGTAGTTAATGAAAAACTGTTTTTT	CASSKAVVVVNEKLFF
TRBV25-1	-	TRBD1	15	TRBJ2-5	TGTGCCAGCAGTGGACGGGACAGGGCAAAAGAGACCCAGTACTTC	CASSGRDRAKETQYF
TRBV29-1	many	TRBD1	15	TRBJ2-1	TGCAGCGTTCTCGGGGACAGGGCCTTCTACAATGAGCAGTTCTTC	CSVLGDRAFYNEQFF
TRBV7-2	-	TRBD2	15	TRBJ2-5	TGTGCCAGCAGCAGGACTAGCGGGACCCAAGAGACCCAGTACTTC	CASSRTSGTQETQYF
TRBV21-1	once	-	20	TRBJ1-5	TGTGCCAGCAGCAAGAAACAGGGCCTAAGGGGTCGTCGTAGCAATCAGCCCCAGCATTTT	CASSKKQGLRGRRSNQPQHF
TRBV3-1	-	-	15	TRBJ2-7	TGTGCCAGCAGCCAAGGCGGGGGCCGCCCCTACGAGCAGTACTTC	CASSQGGGRPYEQYF